This TCR beta chain was found in a study of vaccination and CD4 T cells after COVID-19 (dated by TCRdb to about 2022). Context from the whole study: In the convalescent cohort there were six males and four females, among whom were two Hispanic individuals, seven Caucasians, two Asians and one multiracial person. As controls, cultures received a CEFX viral epitope pool (the positive control), an HIV-1 Nef peptide pool (the negative control), or no peptide at all. Participants got two doses of the Pfizer-BioNTech BNT162b2 vaccine (n=8) or two doses of the Moderna mRNA-1273 vaccine (n=2). Post-COVID blood samples were collected from convalescent patients a median of approximately 93 days after diagnosis, with a range of roughly 30 to 161 days. The spike-specific CD4+ TCR repertoire was compared before and after mRNA vaccination in fewer than eleven COVID-19 convalescent patients and a handful of infection-naive healthy vaccine recipients. Post-vaccine blood samples were obtained a median of around 67 days after the second vaccine dose, with a range of about 12 to 241 days. The cultures were stimulated with overlapping spike peptide pools from SARS-CoV-2 and from the common cold coronaviruses HCoV-NL63, HCoV-OC43 and HCoV-229E.

Library method: PCR. DNA from cultured CD4+ T cells was subjected to TCR sequencing with the Oncomine TCR Beta short-read assay at the Johns Hopkins FTIC core. The QIAamp micro DNA kit was used to extract genomic DNA from the cultured CD4+ T cells. The Oncomine TCR Beta libraries from cultured CD4+ T cells were pooled using unique dual indexes and then sequenced on an Illumina iSeq 100. On the study's bioinformatics: Non-productive sequences were removed, and CDR3s that did not start with C, did not end with F or W, or were shorter than 7 amino acids were discarded. The MANAFEST web application was used to identify antigen-specific clonotypes by comparing peptide-stimulated wells against reference wells and other culture wells. An FDR below 0.05, an odds ratio above 5, and a productive frequency above 0.1% in at least two of three replicate wells were required for clones to be considered positive. A clonotype counted as cross-reactive if it showed significant expansion both in the SARS-CoV-2 spike wells and in at least one common cold coronavirus spike condition. Using R version 3.6.1, CDR3 homology was evaluated through Levenshtein distances (stringdist) along with unrooted phylogenetic trees (ape). TCRdb trimmed the raw reads at Q25, called clones with MiXCR and kept productive beta chains. A single entry per CDR3 protein holds the most common genes and DNA from its merged rows. These V and J calls derive from TCRdb rather than the authors' analysis. The sample data list roughly 18,000 distinct CDR3 sequences, and 78% of these were observed just once. The ten largest clones represent roughly 15% of the sample.

The sample's treatment or condition label, decoded: approximately nine-day PBMC culture with coronavirus spike peptide pools or control peptides (ViraFEST assay). To expand antigen-specific T cells with peptide pools and then pick out the expanded clonotypes through TCR sequencing, the study relied on the ViraFEST assay. Negative nucleocapsid antibody tests taken both before and after vaccination confirmed that the healthy vaccine recipients had no prior SARS-CoV-2 infection. More than 1.5 million PBMCs per well were cultured in IMDM with approximately 5.5% human AB serum and about 9.2 IU/ml IL-2, plus 10 ug/ml peptide pools. On days 3 and 7, half of the culture medium was replaced with fresh IL-2-containing medium. After roughly 11 days of culture, CD4+ T cells were isolated by negative selection with the EasySep CD4+ T cell isolation kit. PBMCs were separated from whole blood using Ficoll-Paque Plus gradient centrifugation and then either used fresh or cryopreserved at -140C. In general, triplicate wells were set up for every culture condition.

With respect to this clonotype: Its antigen is not yet known. It has no much larger one-base neighbor in the sample; base qualities were not kept.

Points the paper makes about the study in general: In convalescent patients, a median around 86% of post-vaccine SARS-CoV-2-reactive clones were detected only after vaccination, suggesting vaccine-specific priming. In convalescent patients, nearly all vaccine-specific clones (304 of 307) were found to be mono-reactive for SARS-CoV-2 spike rather than cross-reactive with common cold coronaviruses. The median count of SARS-CoV-2-reactive clonotypes went up from 21 after infection to 30 to 40 after vaccination, although the change was not significant. Relatively few convalescent patients were included in the study, and early timepoints after natural infection were not analyzed.

V trim: 5 bases; J trim: 4 bases; unmatched bases: 6. The CDR3 holds 16 amino acids from the cysteine to the phenylalanine. This entry keeps only the CDR3 DNA: 48 bases, framed from base 1. CDR1 and CDR2, per the germline V gene (reference sequence), are LNHDA and SQIVND. This sequence was found in a human donor who received a COVID-19 vaccine. The sequences come from CD4+ T cells from blood, cultured in vitro, collected after SARS-CoV-2 vaccination. The chain is made from TRBV19 and TRBJ2-1; TRBD2 aligns with 12 central bases. The CDR3 amino acid sequence is: CASSPSSGGAYNEQFF. Here is the DNA: TGTGCCAGTAGTCCCTCTAGCGGGGGGGCTTACAATGAGCAGTTCTTC.